The rows below give T cell receptor beta chains drawn from one sample of a study of shared clonotypes between healthy human individuals. Measured with immunoSEQ multiplex PCR; TCRdb has only the in-frame clones, and not every one. In the table there are 650,000 to 800,000 clones, just over 90% of which are singletons. Specimen: naive CD8+ T cells sorted from blood. Receptors were obtained from a man aged 30 to 39 in good health. Both conserved end residues are part of each CDR3. D genes are given only for firm matches. Not every row has a clone size; where given, it reads once, few, many or a size class.

>once|TRBV9|TRBJ2-1|TRBD2
TGTGCCAGCAGCGACAGCTTTACTAGCGCGACCTACAATGAGCAGTTCTTC
CASSDSFTSATYNEQFF
>NA|TRBV19|TRBJ2-3|NA
TGTGCCAGTAGTATATATGGACAGTTCACAGATACGCAGTATTTT
CASSIYGQFTDTQYF
>NA|TRBV6-1|TRBJ1-2|NA
TGTGCCAGTGCCTGGGTCGGGGGAACCGATGGCTACACCTTC
CASAWVGGTDGYTF
>NA|TRBV19|TRBJ1-5|NA
TGTGCCAGTAGTATCTTTAGGGAGGGTCGTGGACAGCCCCAGCATTTT
CASSIFREGRGQPQHF
>NA|TRBV29-1|TRBJ2-1|NA
TGCAGCGTTGAAAAGGGGGGAGCATCCTACAATGAGCAGTTCTTC
CSVEKGGASYNEQFF
>NA|TRBV29-1|TRBJ1-2|NA
TGCAGCGTCGACCAAAGGGGGAACTATGGCTACACCTTC
CSVDQRGNYGYTF
>NA|TRBV7-9|TRBJ2-5|TRBD1
TGTGCCAGCAGCCTCGGATCCAGGGGGGAGACCCAGTACTTC
CASSLGSRGETQYF
>NA|TRBV9|TRBJ1-1|NA
TGTGCCAGCAGCGTAGGAGATGGGACAACTAACACTGAAGCTTTCTTT
CASSVGDGTTNTEAFF
>once|TRBV27|TRBJ2-4|NA
TGTGCCAGCAGTCCTAGACAGACTCTAGCCAAAAACATTCAGTACTTC
CASSPRQTLAKNIQYF
>NA|TRBV28|TRBJ1-2|TRBD1
TGTGCCAGCCTTGCTTCCAGGGGGTTTGAAGTGGACTATGGCTACACCTTC
CASLASRGFEVDYGYTF
>NA|TRBV7-9|TRBJ2-1|NA
TGTGCCAGCAGCTTAACTAGTGATGAGCAGTTCTTC
CASSLTSDEQFF
>NA|TRBV28|TRBJ2-3|NA
TGTGCCGGAACGGGCAGGGCATACACAGATACGCAGTATTTT
CAGTGRAYTDTQYF
>NA|TRBV18|TRBJ2-1|TRBD2
TGTGCCAGCTCACTGCGACTAGCGCCGGGAAAAGGGAATGAGCAGTTCTTC
CASSLRLAPGKGNEQFF
>once|TRBV18|TRBJ2-7|TRBD1
TGTGCCAGCTCACCGACAGGGAGCTCCTACGAGCAGTACTTC
CASSPTGSSYEQYF
>NA|TRBV7-2|TRBJ2-7|NA
TGTGCCAGCAGCTTCCGTGGGGCCGCCTACGAGCAGTACTTC
CASSFRGAAYEQYF
>NA|TRBV5-1|TRBJ2-7|NA
TGCGCCAGTCATCAGGGAATGACCTCCTACGAGCAGTACTTC
CASHQGMTSYEQYF
>NA|TRBV28|TRBJ1-5|NA
TGTGCCAGCAGTTTGCTGGCAGGGGGCAATCAGCCCCAGCATTTT
CASSLLAGGNQPQHF
>NA|TRBV4-2|TRBJ2-7|NA
TGTGCCAGCAGCCAAGATATGGCCCCCAGCCCCTACGAGCAGTACTTC
CASSQDMAPSPYEQYF
>NA|TRBV7-2|TRBJ1-3|TRBD1
TGTGCCAGCAGCTCCTTGGACAGGGCTGGAAACACCATATATTTT
CASSSLDRAGNTIYF
>once|TRBV29-1|TRBJ2-2|NA
TGCAGCGTTGATCCGCGTAGCGCCGGGGAGCTGTTTTTT
CSVDPRSAGELFF
>NA|TRBV7-2|TRBJ2-1|NA
TGTGCCAGCCCCGGTAGGGGAGCCGAGGATGAGCAGTTCTTC
CASPGRGAEDEQFF
>NA|TRBV11-2|TRBJ2-7|NA
TGTGCCAGCAGCGGCCCAGGGGCGTCCTACGAGCAGTACTTC
CASSGPGASYEQYF
>NA|TRBV4-1|TRBJ2-7|NA
TGCGCCAGCAGCCAAGTGGCGTTCTCGGAGAACGGGGGCGACGAGCAGTACTTC
CASSQVAFSENGGDEQYF
>NA|TRBV6-5|TRBJ2-5|NA
TGTGCCAGCAGTTATAGTGAGACCCAGTACTTC
CASSYSETQYF
>NA|TRBV7-9|TRBJ1-2|NA
TGTGCCAGCAGCAGGGCAGGGGATCGGAACTATGGCTACACCTTC
CASSRAGDRNYGYTF
>NA|TRBV7-9|TRBJ2-1|NA
TGTGCCAGCAGCCCTCGATCCGACAATGAGCAGTTCTTC
CASSPRSDNEQFF
>NA|TRBV10-3|TRBJ2-7|TRBD1
TGTGCCATCAGTGAGGAGACAGGGGACTACGAGCAGTACTTC
CAISEETGDYEQYF
>NA|TRBV30|TRBJ1-2|TRBD1
TGTGCCTGGGGCACCGGGACAGGGGACTATGGCTACACCTTC
CAWGTGTGDYGYTF
>NA|TRBV9|TRBJ2-7|NA
TGTGCCAGCAGCGTAGCAGATACTCCCTACGAGCAGTACTTC
CASSVADTPYEQYF
>NA|TRBV5-4|TRBJ1-2|TRBD1
TGTGCCAGCAGTAAGGACAGGGGGCGGGCGGAAAATCCCCTTGGCTACACCTTC
CASSKDRGRAENPLGYTF
>NA|TRBV7-6|TRBJ1-1|NA
TGTGCCAGCAGCTTAGGGGTTGCGAACACTGAAGCTTTCTTT
CASSLGVANTEAFF
>few|TRBV10-2|TRBJ2-5|TRBD2
TGCGCCAGCAGTGACCCGGGACTATTTTCGGAGACCCAGTACTTC
CASSDPGLFSETQYF
>NA|TRBV9|TRBJ2-1|TRBD2
TGTGCCAGCAGCGCCTCCCTAGCGGGAGAGCAGTTCTTC
CASSASLAGEQFF
>NA|TRBV5-1|TRBJ1-1|NA
TGCGCCAGCAGCTTGGTTCCGAACACTGAAGCTTTCTTT
CASSLVPNTEAFF
>NA|TRBV6-1|TRBJ2-7|NA
TGTGCCAGCAGGGCCGGACAGCAGTACGGACAGTACTTC
CASRAGQQYGQYF
>NA|TRBV7-9|TRBJ2-1|NA
TGTGCCAGCAGTACAACCCCAGGGGGGAAACGATCGAATGAGCAGTTCTTC
CASSTTPGGKRSNEQFF
>NA|TRBV4-1|TRBJ2-3|TRBD2
TGCGCCAGCAGCCAAGAAGTAAGTCGAGCGGGAGGACCAGATACGCAGTATTTT
CASSQEVSRAGGPDTQYF